The 5 T cell receptor beta chains presented below share a single source sample, sequenced in a study of blood T cell repertoires in COVID-19. Profiled with immunoSEQ multiplex PCR; TCRdb holds only in-frame clones, not every one. The sample has 40,000 to 50,000 clones; 79% are singletons. The specimen sequenced was peripheral blood. Source of these receptors: a man between 70 and 80 years old with acute or convalescent COVID-19.

The V call is TRBV5-1, the J call TRBJ2-1; TRBD2 matches 12 bases. The V gene end was trimmed by 0 bases and the J gene end by 5 bases; junction bases not matched to a gene: 12. Per germline, CDR1 SGHRS and CDR2 YFSETQ. CDR3 length equals 19 residues. CDR3 protein: CASSLGLAGGPLLNNEQFF. The CDR3 DNA is TGCGCCAGCAGCTTGGGTCTAGCGGGGGGGCCCCTTCTCAACAATGAGCAGTTCTTC. Full variable domain (remainder filled in from reference TRBV5-1 and TRBJ2-1): KAGVTQTPRYLIKTRGQQVTLSCSPISGHRSVSWYQQTPGQGLQFLFEYFSETQRNKGNFPGRFSGRQFSNSRSEMNVSTLELGDSALYLCASSLGLAGGPLLNNEQFFGPGTRLTVL.

The rearrangement links TRBV7-2 to TRBJ2-1, with 9 bases lining up with TRBD2. V gave up 3 bases and J gave up 5 bases; unmatched junction bases: 11. Germline lookup yields CDR1 SGHTA and CDR2 FQGNSA. The CDR3 sequence is 17 residues long. The CDR3 nucleotides read TGTGCCAGCAGCTTGGGGAGAGCGGGAGGAGTTAACAATGAGCAGTTCTTC. Protein: CASSLGRAGGVNNEQFF.

This chain connects TRBV4-3 to TRBJ1-1; D not resolved. The CDR3 totals 13 residues. The germline CDR1 and CDR2 sequences are LGHNA and YSLEER. V dropped 1 base and J dropped 2 bases, with 5 bases sitting between them. The CDR3 loop is CASSQVRNTEAFF. The CDR3 nucleotides are TGCGCCAGCAGCCAAGTCAGAAACACTGAAGCTTTCTTT.

This rearrangement joins TRBV5-6 to TRBJ2-7, with D hard to call. Germline V gene data show CDR1 as SGHDT and CDR2 as YYEEEE. The CDR3 has 12 residues. Deletions cut 0 bases from V and 3 bases from J, with 4 bases between. Here the CDR3 reads CASSLGLYEQYF. The CDR3 DNA is TGTGCCAGCAGCTTGGGACTCTACGAGCAGTACTTC.

The J gene is TRBJ1-5, the V gene TRBV10-3; D is possibly TRBD1 (5 bases). Germline V gives CDR1 ENHRY, CDR2 SYGVKD. Trimming took off 5 bases at V and 3 bases at J, with 11 bases between the two ends. This CDR3 has 14 residues. The CDR3 DNA reads TGTGCCATCAGTAAACAGGAATCCAATCAGCCCCAGCATTTT. Protein: CAISKQESNQPQHF.